What follows is one T cell receptor beta chain and its context. The sample is drawn from a study of blood T cell repertoires in COVID-19. Study as a whole: From the United States, Italy and Spain came samples of acute and convalescent COVID-19. T cells, B-cell-depleted T cells, or PBMCs provided the cDNA or gDNA that served as material.

Germline-derived CDR1 and CDR2 are LGHDT and YNNKEL (reference sequence). This CDR3 has 17 residues. V was pared by 0 bases and J by 0 bases, with 9 bases between. The authors' processing: Estimation of nucleated cell counts relied on the amplification of reference gene primers. Method: immunoSEQ multiplex PCR; TCRdb's copy keeps in-frame clones and lacks some. V and J calls and clone size come straight from that table; D and trimming were deduced from the DNA. This sample has a few hundred thousand clones, with roughly 84% found just once. Living in about two dozen US areas, the participants were between about 18 and 100 years of age.

Sequencing used PBMCs or T cells enriched from blood (not recorded which). V and J are TRBV3-1 (or the pseudogene TRBV3-2) and TRBJ1-6; D is unresolved. This TCR was recovered from a woman younger than 45 who had recovered from COVID-19. The CDR3 loop reads CASSQDLKSSYNSPLHF. The CDR3 DNA reads as TGTGCCAGCAGCCAAGATCTGAAGAGCTCCTATAATTCACCCCTCCACTTT.